This T cell receptor (beta chain) came from a study of beta chain features in type 1 diabetes. General observations from the study: Cells expressing TCR highly could be over-represented by cDNA sequencing.

Remarks on this clone: Its antigen remains unknown.

The entirety of the isolated RNA underwent reverse transcription, so expressed TCRB transcripts were sequenced. TCRdb keeps only in-frame clones here, not all; method: immunoSEQ multiplex PCR. Altogether roughly 240,000 clones are present, about 63% being singletons, with the ten largest covering about 0.051%. Deletions cut 2 bases from V and 3 bases from J, with 10 bases between. The CDR3 runs to 14 residues. The V gene's germline CDR1 is SGHTA and CDR2 FQGNSA. The sample taken for sequencing was naive CD4+ T cells from blood. The TCR sequence derives from a man aged 25 to 40 in good health. The chain joins TRBV7-2 to TRBJ1-1; maybe TRBD1 (6 bases). The CDR3 reads CASSLRRGHTEAFF. CDR3 nucleotides: TGTGCCAGCAGCTTACGCAGGGGACACACTGAAGCTTTCTTT.